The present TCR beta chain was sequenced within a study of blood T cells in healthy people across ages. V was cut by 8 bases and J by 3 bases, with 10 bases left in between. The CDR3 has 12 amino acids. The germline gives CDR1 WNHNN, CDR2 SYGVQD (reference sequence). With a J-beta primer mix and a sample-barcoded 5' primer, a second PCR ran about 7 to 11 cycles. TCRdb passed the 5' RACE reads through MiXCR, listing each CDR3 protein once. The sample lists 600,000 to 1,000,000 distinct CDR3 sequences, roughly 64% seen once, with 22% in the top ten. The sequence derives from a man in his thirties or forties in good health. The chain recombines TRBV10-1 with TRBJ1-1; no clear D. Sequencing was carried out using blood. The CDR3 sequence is CASASEDTEAFF. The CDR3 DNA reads TGCGCCAGCGCCTCGGAGGACACTGAAGCTTTCTTT.